This TCR beta chain was sequenced for a study of Graves' ophthalmopathy and Graves' hyperthyroidism. General study points: The blood repertoire also included most expanded thyroid clonotypes above 0.001 frequency.

Amplification from RNA transcripts yielded the TCR beta CDR3 regions. The authors performed first-round RT-PCR with HTBI primers and then a second-round multiplex PCR. TCRdb reprocessed the multiplex PCR reads with MiXCR, giving one entry per CDR3 protein. The data show some 240,000 distinct CDR3 sequences, around 45% seen once. Concerning this clonotype: Its target is not known.

CDR1 ENHRY and CDR2 SYGVKD come from the germline V gene. This CDR3 is built from 12 residues. With 2 bases removed from V and 6 bases from J, the gap between germline ends came to 8 bases. Other autoimmune diseases, uncontrolled infections, pregnancy or lactation ruled patients out of participation. PBMCs were isolated from an approximately 10 ml sample of fresh peripheral blood. V and J are TRBV10-3 and TRBJ2-7; D may correspond to TRBD1 or TRBD2 (6 bases each). Sequenced input: peripheral blood. The TCR was taken from an adult man with Graves' ophthalmopathy. CDR3 sequence (DNA): TGTGCCATCAGTGAGGGAGGGGGCGAGCAGTACTTC. Translated: CAISEGGGEQYF.